The 21 T cell receptor beta chains listed next were all sequenced from one sample in a study of T cells after yellow fever vaccination. TCRdb ran MiXCR on the 5' RACE reads and lists one entry per CDR3 protein. The sample shows under 150,000 distinct CDR3 sequences, 7% to 9% of them seen only once. The sequencing used CD4+ T cells sorted from PBMCs, collected 5 days after the yellow fever booster vaccination. The receptors were sampled from a man aged 25-45 years who received the YFV17D yellow fever vaccine.

This clonotype appeared many times. V usage is TRBV6-2 or TRBV6-3 and J usage is TRBJ2-7; no clear D gene. Germline assignment: CDR1 MNHEY and CDR2 SVGEGT. The CDR3 has 11 amino acids. V dropped 2 bases and J dropped 6 bases, with 5 bases sitting between them. The CDR3 nucleotides read TGTGCCAGCAGTTACCAACTCGAGCAGTACTTC. Translation: CASSYQLEQYF.

The sample holds many counts of this clonotype. The rearrangement links TRBV7-2 to TRBJ1-2, with no clear D. Deletions cut 5 bases from V and 5 bases from J, with 21 bases between. Germline assignment: CDR1 SGHTA and CDR2 FQGNSA. The CDR3 totals 16 residues. The CDR3 nucleotides are TGTGCCAGCAGCCCCTTAGGTGGGGAAAGGGCTTATGGCTACACCTTC. Translating it yields CASSPLGGERAYGYTF.

This clonotype was detected only a few times. The rearrangement uses TRBV6-6 and TRBJ1-3; possibly TRBD1 for D (5 bases). V was shortened by 6 bases and J by 1 base, with 19 bases between the two germline ends. Per the germline V gene, CDR1 is MNHNY and CDR2 is SVGAGI (reference sequence). The CDR3 runs 17 residues. The DNA of the CDR3 is TGTGCCAGCAGGCAGTCAAGGTCGGGGGTATCTGGAAACACCATATATTTT. The encoded protein is CASRQSRSGVSGNTIYF.

This clonotype was found many times. The V and J genes are TRBV20-1 and TRBJ2-1; the match to TRBD2 covers 8 bases. Germline CDR1 reads DFQATT; CDR2 reads SNEGSKA (reference sequence). The CDR3 is 12 amino acids. The ends lost 3 bases at V and 13 bases at J; junction bases unmatched: 8. CDR3 in amino acids: CSARRAGGKQFF. The CDR3 DNA reads as TGCAGTGCTAGGAGGGCGGGAGGAAAACAGTTCTTC.

This clonotype has a count of ten or more. The V gene is TRBV20-1, the J gene TRBJ2-3; D perhaps matches TRBD2 (6 bases). Germline CDR1 and CDR2: DFQATT and SNEGSKA (reference sequence). Trimming took off 3 bases at V and 6 bases at J, with 16 bases between the two ends. The CDR3 covers 14 residues. Here the CDR3 DNA reads TGCAGTGCTAGGGAGCCAGCGGGTGCGGATACGCAGTATTTT. Its translation: CSAREPAGADTQYF.

At least ten counts were recorded for this clonotype. At one end, the junction sequence differs from germline, possibly due to a read error. The chain links TRBV5-6 to TRBJ2-7; no definite D call. Germline CDR1 SGHDT, CDR2 YYEEEE. This CDR3 is built from 13 residues. The CDR3 bases are TGTGCCAGCAGCTTGCGCTCCTCCCACGAGCAGTACTTC. This sequence encodes CASSLRSSHEQYF.

Concerning this clonotype itself: A single base separates this from a much larger clone, so it may be a read error. The chain joins TRBV12-3 or TRBV12-4 to TRBJ2-1; D not resolved. The CDR3 runs 15 residues. The V gene lost 3 bases and the J gene lost 11 bases, with 20 bases spanning the gap. In nucleotides, the CDR3 is TGTGCCAGCAGTTTTTCCTCACCGCACTCCCATCAGCAGTTCTTC. Translated: CASSFSSPHSHQQFF.

At least ten counts were recorded for this clonotype. V is TRBV7-8 and J is TRBJ2-7; 11 bases are a match to TRBD1. The V gene end was trimmed by 2 bases and the J gene end by 6 bases; junction bases not matched to a gene: 6. The germline CDR1 and CDR2 sequences are SGHVS and FQNEAQ. The CDR3 has 15 residues. The CDR3 spells CASSLTRTGGSEQYF. CDR3 bases: TGTGCCAGCAGCTTAACAAGGACAGGGGGCAGCGAGCAGTACTTC.

This clonotype showed up many times. Sequence at one end of the junction differs from germline and may be a read error. The V gene is TRBV7-2, the J gene TRBJ2-2, with D possibly TRBD2 on 6 matching bases. The CDR3 sequence is 15 residues long. Looked up from germline, CDR1 is SGHTA and CDR2 is FQGNSA. The CDR3 DNA sequence: TGTGCCAGCAGCTTTGGACTACCGAAAACCGGGGAGCTGTTTTTT. This encodes CASSFGLPKTGELFF.

This chain joins TRBV12-3 or TRBV12-4 and TRBJ2-5; no clear D gene. There are 13 residues in the CDR3. The ends were cut back, 3 bases at V and 4 bases at J, with 9 bases in the middle. As DNA, the CDR3 is TGTGCCAGCAGTTTTGTAGGGCCAGAGACCCAGTACTTC. This encodes CASSFVGPETQYF.

The chain carries TRBV7-2 and TRBJ1-1; D might be TRBD1 (5 bases). V shed 5 bases and J shed 6 bases, with 16 bases lying between them. This CDR3 comprises 14 residues. Germline V CDR1 and CDR2: SGHTA, FQGNSA. The chain's CDR3 is CASSQQALGAEAFF. CDR3 in DNA: TGTGCCAGCAGCCAACAGGCCCTGGGGGCTGAAGCTTTCTTT.

This clonotype was recorded many times. The genes are TRBV5-1 and TRBJ1-6; the D gene is possibly TRBD1 (6 bases). V gave up 5 bases and J gave up 17 bases, with 26 bases separating them. Germline V gene sequence: CDR1 SGHRS, CDR2 YFSETQ. The CDR3 sequence is 15 residues long. CDR3 region: CASRETTGPYSGIHF. In nucleotides, the CDR3 is TGCGCCAGCAGGGAAACGACAGGCCCCTATTCAGGGATCCACTTT.

This clonotype has ten or more counts. The chain is built from TRBV6-2 or TRBV6-3 and TRBJ2-1; D is tentatively TRBD1 or TRBD2 (5 bases each). The V end lost 6 bases, the J end lost 2 bases, and 17 bases lay between the germline ends. The CDR3 has 16 amino acids. Germline CDR1 MNHEY, CDR2 SVGEGT. The CDR3 loop reads CASSWVGQGAYNEQFF. The CDR3 nucleotides read TGTGCCAGCAGCTGGGTGGGGCAGGGAGCCTACAATGAGCAGTTCTTC.

Many counts were recorded for this clonotype. The rearrangement joins TRBV20-1 to TRBJ2-5; D not resolved. V gave up 0 bases and J gave up 6 bases, with 14 bases separating them. The CDR3 is made up of 14 amino acids. Germline V gives CDR1 DFQATT, CDR2 SNEGSKA (reference sequence). The CDR3 sequence: CSARDRLILQTQYF. CDR3 DNA sequence: TGCAGTGCTAGAGATCGTCTTATTCTCCAGACCCAGTACTTC.

This clonotype was seen at least ten times. The chain has TRBV5-1 and TRBJ2-1; 9 nucleotides line up with TRBD1. The J segment lost 9 bases and the V segment lost 0 bases, leaving 10 bases of the junction unmatched. The CDR3 runs to 16 residues. Germline CDR1 SGHRS, CDR2 YFSETQ. The CDR3 DNA follows: TGCGCCAGCAGCTTGGCGGGACAGGGTTTTCTCAGTGAGCAGTTCTTC. It encodes CASSLAGQGFLSEQFF.

Note on this clonotype: A much more abundant neighbour one base away suggests this may be a read error. This chain joins TRBV5-1 and TRBJ2-1, with D perhaps assigned TRBD1 or TRBD2 (5 bases each). The V end was cut by 4 bases, the J end by 7 bases, with 18 bases between. The CDR3 loop spans 15 amino acids. The V gene's germline CDR1 is SGHRS and CDR2 YFSETQ. Written as DNA, the CDR3 is TGCGCCAGCAGCGGGGAGTTGAGTGAGGGGAATGAGCAGTTCTTC. As protein: CASSGELSEGNEQFF.

The CDR3 sequence is CASRRGTGETDTQYF. In nucleotides, the CDR3 is TGTGCCAGCAGGAGGGGGACAGGGGAGACCGATACGCAGTATTTT. The chain recombines TRBV5-6 with TRBJ2-3, with 10 bases fitting TRBD1. This CDR3 has 15 amino acids. Germline V gene lookup returns CDR1 SGHDT and CDR2 YYEEEE. J gave up 6 bases and V 5 bases, and 9 bases lay outside the gene matches.

This clonotype was observed at least ten times. The junction departs from the called germline gene at one end, perhaps through a read error. The rearrangement uses TRBV2 and TRBJ2-7; no clear D. The germline V gene has CDR1 SNHLY and CDR2 FYNNEI. The CDR3 covers 11 residues. The CDR3 loop is CASVLGTRHHF. DNA of the CDR3: TGTGCCAGCGTCCTGGGAACAAGACACCATTTC.

This clonotype has at least ten counts. The CDR3 here is CASSLPGGPPTQYF. CDR3 sequence (DNA): TGTGCCAGCAGCTTGCCGGGAGGACCCCCAACGCAGTATTTT. This chain joins TRBV7-2 and TRBJ2-3; TRBD2 matches at 7 bases. From germline, CDR1 is SGHTA and CDR2 FQGNSA. The CDR3 contains 14 residues. Unmatched junction bases numbered 9, after V lost 3 bases and J lost 9 bases.

This clonotype occurred many times. The rearrangement joins TRBV27 to TRBJ2-7; 9 nucleotides align to TRBD1. With V trimmed by 3 bases and J by 4 bases, 7 bases remained unmatched. The CDR3 is made up of 15 amino acids. CDR1 is MNHEY, CDR2 SMNVEV, per germline (reference sequence). CDR3 sequence (DNA): TGTGCCAGCAGTTTTCTACCGGGACAGGGTTACGAGCAGTACTTC. Its translation: CASSFLPGQGYEQYF.

In this sample, this clonotype turned up many times. The chain is built from TRBV11-1 and TRBJ1-1, with 8 bases fitting TRBD1. Germline V lookup: CDR1 SGHAT, CDR2 FQDESV (reference sequence). The CDR3 sequence is 18 residues long. V lost 3 bases, J lost 3 bases, and 15 bases stayed unmatched. For the CDR3, the DNA is TGTGCCAGCAGCTTGAGGGTGCCTCGTAGACAGGGGCACACTGAAGCTTTCTTT. It is translated as CASSLRVPRRQGHTEAFF.